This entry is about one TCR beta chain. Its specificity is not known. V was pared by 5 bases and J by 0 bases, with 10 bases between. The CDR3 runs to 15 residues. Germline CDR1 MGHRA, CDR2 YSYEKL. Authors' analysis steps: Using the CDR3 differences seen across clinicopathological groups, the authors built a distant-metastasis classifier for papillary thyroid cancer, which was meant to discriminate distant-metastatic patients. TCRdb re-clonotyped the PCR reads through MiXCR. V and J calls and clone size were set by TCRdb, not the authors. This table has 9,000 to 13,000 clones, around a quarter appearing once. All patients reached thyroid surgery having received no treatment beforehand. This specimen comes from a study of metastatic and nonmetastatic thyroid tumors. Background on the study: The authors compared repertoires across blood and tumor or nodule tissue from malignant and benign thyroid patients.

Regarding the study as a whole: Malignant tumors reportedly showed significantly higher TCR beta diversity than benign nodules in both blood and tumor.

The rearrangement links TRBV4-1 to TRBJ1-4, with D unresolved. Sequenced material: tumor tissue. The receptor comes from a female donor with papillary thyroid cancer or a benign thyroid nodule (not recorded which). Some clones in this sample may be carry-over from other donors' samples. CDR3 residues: CASSYYDATNEKLFF. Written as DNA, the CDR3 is TGCGCCAGCAGCTACTATGATGCAACTAATGAAAAACTGTTTTTT.